This entry is about one T cell receptor beta chain. Germline V gene sequence: CDR1 SGHVS, CDR2 FNYEAQ. The CDR3 extends over 13 amino acids. Unmatched junction bases numbered 4, after V lost 5 bases and J lost 4 bases. This sample was included in a study of T-cell reconstitution after alpha-beta-depleted transplantation in children. Preparation of the TCRbeta library used unique molecular identifiers. MiXCR, applied by TCRdb to the PCR reads, yields one record per CDR3 protein. The data contain about 91,000 distinct CDR3 sequences, roughly 8.4% of them singletons. Sequences were derived from PBMCs from the stem cell graft donor, sampled from the stem cell graft. The chain joins TRBV7-6 to TRBJ2-7; 8 bases agree with TRBD2. The receptor comes from a human donor who donated a stem cell graft to a child with congenital amegakaryocytic thrombocytopenia. CDR3 sequence reads: CASSLGGGYEQYF. In DNA form, the CDR3 reads TGTGCCAGCAGCCTCGGGGGGGGGTACGAGCAGTACTTC.